A single T cell receptor (beta chain) is shown here with its context. Its antigen has not been determined. Base qualities are missing; no much larger clone stands one base away. The cohort comprised some 730 healthy bone marrow donors. Cohort members were all nominally healthy when sampled, although unrecorded immune exposures were likely present. The donor tested CMV seropositive and was one of the 289 seropositive cohort members. Every donor gave a peripheral blood sample, and the peripheral blood mononuclear cells from that sample were used for TCR beta sequencing. Genomic DNA was extracted from the blood cell samples with the Qiagen DNeasy Blood Extraction Kit. The record originates from a study of cytomegalovirus exposure and HLA in healthy donors (dated by TCRdb to the late 2010s). Regarding the complete study: An earlier analysis of some 600 of the donors reported over 250 Gb of sequence data and around 110 million unique TCR beta sequences obtained from about 200 million T cells. Typing coverage differed by locus: A, B, C, DRB1 and DQB1 were typed in roughly 629-640 donors, DQA1 in approximately 520, DPA1 in 600 to 610, and DPB1 in 450 to 480. All discovery cohort repertoires had been generated using a single sequencing platform. A later genetic analysis took genome-wide SNP genotypes for about 65% of the 666 donors and used that subset as a discovery cohort. The study used immunosequencing to profile the T cell repertoires of several hundred subjects and linked those repertoires to cytomegalovirus serostatus. The aim of the study was to test whether cataloging public T cell receptors could identify signatures of past pathogen exposure. The later analysis used no new phenotypic data to find candidate immune exposures, relying instead on TCR beta sequences and their occurrence across donors. Along with the approximately 650-subject first cohort, a separate validation cohort of roughly 110 different subjects was used. Donor age, sex, ethnicity and CMV serostatus were collected together with the repertoire data. To study patterns of TCR occurrence, a later analysis re-analyzed previously published TCR beta repertoires from more than 550 donors and added high-resolution HLA genotyping. An earlier analysis of 587 of the donors applied high-throughput TCR beta sequencing to assess whether each TCR beta V gene segment acted as functional or pseudogenic. About five DR-DQ haplotypes were handled as single units for association and clustering because linkage in the cohort was strong. Across approximately 400 genotyped donors of the cohort, an average of about 240,000 unique TCR beta nucleotide sequences per donor were sequenced, and roughly a sixth of those sequences were non-productive. Class I and class II HLA loci were covered by the typing at four-digit resolution. To predict cytomegalovirus infection status, the study brought together high-throughput TCR immunosequencing, statistical association of individual TCRs with disease status, and machine learning. An early release that covered some 640 HLA-typed donors contained approximately 300 gigabases of sequencing data and about 93 million unique TCR sequences. Of the roughly 390 genotyped donors, approximately 81% were placed in the genetic ancestry cluster associated with self-reported Caucasian donors. Results and caveats for the whole study, not just this receptor: The study listed 150 to 200 TCR beta chains as associated with cytomegalovirus. About 15 rarely observed V segments, including chromosome 9 orphons, were excluded from the earlier analysis of approximately 500 of the donors because counts were too low. In a later analysis, HLA-associated TCR beta chains showed more clonal expansion and lower generation probabilities than non-associated chains that were equally common. The only immune exposure information available for the cohort was CMV serostatus. A cluster of highly shared sequence variants was judged likely to be a technical artifact of the sequencing pipeline. A further reported finding was that TCR beta sequences accurately predicted the HLA-A and HLA-B alleles for most subjects in the first cohort. The classifier was reported to diagnose cytomegalovirus status with high specificity and sensitivity in both the original cohort and the validation cohort. It was suggested by the authors that the approach could potentially be generalized to other disease states and immunological phenotypes. While some public TCRs were present in many individuals, most TCR sequences turned up only very rarely across donors. Correlated functional status among segregating V segments might reflect linkage disequilibrium, but an unknown experimental factor could not be ruled out. Because HLA typing was unavailable for some donors at each locus, only the typed subset was used in association tests. Only TCR beta chains were sequenced in this cohort, and the absence of alpha or paired-chain data limited detectable features. In vitro tests confirmed that a few of the cytomegalovirus-associated TCR beta chains recognize cytomegalovirus antigens. A later analysis associated around 16,000 TCR beta sequences with specific HLA alleles at a false discovery rate of 0.05. When HLA alleles, especially DR and DQ, strongly co-occurred, TCR associations were difficult to assign to individual alleles. In a later genetic analysis, fewer N-insertions in productive TCRs were reported among donors in an Asian-associated ancestry cluster than the roughly 700-donor mean. A later analysis found that TCR association rates varied across HLA loci, with DRB1 alleles showing the most associated TCRs and HLA-C alleles the fewest. According to a later analysis, parvovirus B19, influenza, CMV and Epstein-Barr virus appeared linked to several top co-occurrence clusters. According to a later analysis, most CMV-associated TCR beta chains appeared to be HLA-restricted, and the HLA associations seemed to be driven largely by CMV exposure. The presence/absence analyses assumed that sequencing depth was roughly uniform across donors, and that assumption may not be true. In a later genetic analysis, a missense DCLRE1C variant was associated with V-gene and J-gene trimming of TCR beta chains, and the association was replicated in an independent cohort. In an earlier analysis of some 500 of the donors, most TCR beta V segments appeared in productive rearrangements about 87% or about 30% of the time, broadly matching IMGT annotations.

Preparation of the library involved the immunoSEQ multiplex PCR assay. For the multiplex PCR, a mixture combining 60 forward primers for TCR Vbeta segments and 13 reverse primers for TCR Jbeta segments was used. The CDR3 region of rearranged TCR beta genes was amplified from genomic DNA by a multiplex PCR assay. The Illumina HiSeq System was used to sequence the amplified TCR beta libraries as 87-base-pair reads. From the authors' description of their analysis: In a later analysis, 77 million or so unique TCR beta chains were counted across the 690 or so repertoires, and approximately 11 million of these chains were shared by at least two donors. A nearest-neighbor algorithm error-corrected the raw reads and collapsed the reads into unique sequences, merging closely related sequences to remove PCR and sequencing errors. V, D and J gene segments were assigned by aligning CDR3 sequences to IMGT reference sequences. For a sequence to be retained, a match of at least six nucleotides to both a V gene segment and a J gene segment was required. A rearrangement counted as productive if the CDR3 had no stop codons and remained in frame with V and J, and every other rearrangement counted as non-productive. CDR3 was defined by IMGT convention, running from the second conserved V-encoded cysteine to the conserved J-encoded phenylalanine. In an earlier analysis of just under 600 of the donors, sequences lacking an unambiguous match to a single V gene segment were excluded. In an earlier analysis of about 590 of the donors, a V segment was called functional when productive rearrangements were above 56.7%, and segregating when the standard deviation between donors exceeded 5%. A statistical classification framework was built for diagnosing cytomegalovirus status from the catalog of TCR beta chain sequences. A later analysis assigned V and J genes by comparing TCR nucleotide sequences with IMGT/GENE-DB human TR gene sequences. Using the TCRdist pipeline, a later analysis assigned CDR3 sequences along with most-parsimonious VDJ recombination scenarios. In a later analysis, each TCR beta chain was defined by its CDR3 amino acid sequence together with its V-gene family, and reads without a unique V-gene family were excluded. In a later analysis, approximately 640 highly shared, low-generation-probability nucleotide sequences were removed to address suspected cross-contamination and a sequencing artifact. In a later analysis, a clonal expansion index for each public chain was calculated from normalized within-repertoire ranks of inferred template counts. In a later analysis, generation probabilities were computed with a VDJ recombination model fitted to out-of-frame rearrangements, and the resulting probabilities were checked against IGoR. In a later analysis, hypergeometric tests were used to score TCR-TCR, TCR-HLA and TCR-CMV co-occurrence, with a repertoire-size bias correction applied to TCR pairs. A later analysis estimated false discovery rates by permuting HLA or CMV assignments 20 times. In a later analysis, co-occurring TCRs were grouped using DBSCAN, and TCRdist sequence similarity was added for clustering within HLA-allele-positive subsets. Co-occurrence clustering excluded repertoires with fewer than 30,000 or more than 120,000 public chains, plus five with anomalous nucleotide sharing. The table comes from immuneACCESS by way of TCRdb, which keeps in-frame sequences with V and J called. Part of the clones is missing from these tables; in studies checked, under half for an unresolved V gene and the rest for unknown reasons. D and trimming were read from the DNA, whereas the V and J calls and clone size are those reported in that table. This sample gives tens of thousands of clones in total; 55% to 80% of them show up just once. About 22% of the sample is in the top ten clones.

This receptor was taken from a woman between 45 and 65 years old in good health and CMV-seropositive. Sequencing used PBMCs.

The CDR3 corresponds to CASSMGGVSEQYF. The nucleotide sequence is TGTGCCAGCAGTATGGGAGGGGTCAGCGAGCAGTACTTC. The chain joins TRBV6-5 to TRBJ2-7, and TRBD2 aligns with 7 junction nucleotides. At the junction V is shortened by 5 bases and J by 6 bases; bases outside the gene matches: 7. The CDR3 numbers 13 residues from cysteine through phenylalanine. The kept DNA is CDR3 alone, 39 bases in frame from the first base. CDR1 and CDR2, per the germline V gene, are MNHEY and SVGAGI.